This T cell receptor beta chain was sequenced in a study of T cell repertoires in cytomegalovirus infection. Study-level information: Based on public TCR beta signatures, there were indications of CMV infection and of a matching HLA type.

TCRdb passed the reads through MiXCR, listing each CDR3 protein once. This sample has about 130,000 distinct CDR3 sequences, with under 30% found just once. The CDR3 length is 15 residues. Germline trimming cut 2 bases from V and 8 bases from J; bases unmatched to any gene: 6. CDR1 is MNHEY, CDR2 SVGEGT, per germline. In its sample, this clonotype was seen a few times. Antigen unknown. This rearrangement joins TRBV6-2 or TRBV6-3 to TRBJ2-4; the match to TRBD1 covers 10 bases. The sequenced material came from PBMCs, sequenced either directly or after in vitro stimulation (not recorded which). This receptor was taken from a human donor in good health (CMV status not recorded). Some clones in this sample may be carry-over from other donors' samples. The CDR3, as DNA: TGTGCCAGCAGTTACCTGGGACAGGGGAACCACATTCAGTACTTC. It yields the protein CASSYLGQGNHIQYF.